The entry below describes one TCR beta chain. Its target antigen remains unknown. Base qualities are not at hand, and no much larger clone is one base apart. The germline V gene yields LGHNA for CDR1 and YNFKEQ for CDR2. Spanning cysteine to phenylalanine, the CDR3 consists of 17 amino acids. Here the CDR3 DNA is all that survives: 51 bases in frame from base 1. Clipping removes 0 bases from V and 0 bases from J, with 7 as the unmatched junction base count. The ex vivo total memory CD4+ samples were sequenced at deep level, which gave a detection sensitivity of one cell in 200,000. The QIAamp DNA Micro Kit was used to extract genomic DNA from cell pellets, and spectrophotometry was used to check the quantity and purity of the genomic DNA. The immunoSEQ multiplex PCR assay was used to amplify TCR Vbeta CDR3 regions. Amplicons were sequenced on the Illumina HiSeq platform. Each retrieved sequence was 87 nucleotides long and included the CDR3 region. The original pipeline was this. A clonotype was defined as a unique productive TCR Vbeta nucleotide sequence, quantified by productive template frequency from ImmunoSEQ Analyzer V3.0. A threshold set at the top 5th percentile of each frequency-ranked repertoire was used to define expanded clonotypes. Repertoire overlap was computed as Chao-Jaccard with the R package fossil and visualized by nonmetric multidimensional scaling with the R package MASS. Sourced from immuneACCESS, this table was stored by TCRdb with only in-frame sequences that have V and J called. A share of the clones is absent; for the studies checked, an unresolved V gene accounts for under half, and the remainder has no known explanation. V, J and clone size were drawn from that table, and D and trimming were deduced from the DNA. For this sample the table gives about 26,000 clones, of which 70% to 90% were detected only once. In total, the top ten clones hold around 0.96% of the sample.

This entry comes from a study of human CD4 T cells and Enterobacteriaceae (dated by TCRdb to the early 2020s). Memory CD4+ T cells were FACS-sorted on a FACSAria III to over 95% purity as all CD4+ cells other than CD45RA+CCR7+CD95- naive cells. Healthy donor blood was obtained from blood donation centers in Switzerland. Total CD4+ T cells and monocytes were enriched by positive selection with CD4 and CD14 magnetic microbeads. Before sorting, CD8+, CD14+, CD16+, CD56+, CD19+ and CD25-bright cells were excluded. In a couple of blood donors, total memory CD4+ T cells were sequenced directly ex vivo to assess in vivo expansion of bacteria-reactive clonotypes. Peripheral blood mononuclear cells were isolated from donor blood using Ficoll-Paque Plus. The paper as a whole reports these results and caveats: In ex vivo samples, clonotypes with broad cross-reactivity seemed more expanded than specific clonotypes, as 11 of 19 and about 65% of the roughly 35 fell within the top 5%. The only basis for inferring the reactivity of ex vivo clonotypes was matching nucleotide sequences to CFSE-low cultures from the same donors.

Input material: memory CD4+ T cells from blood. The cell subset or site label of this sample denotes: total memory CD4 T cells sorted directly ex vivo, unstimulated. The clonotype originates from a human donor in good health. The rearranged segments are TRBV4-2 and TRBJ2-5, with 7 bases aligning to TRBD2. CDR3 reads: CASSQDMPSGYQETQYF. The nucleotides are TGTGCCAGCAGCCAAGATATGCCTAGCGGATACCAAGAGACCCAGTACTTC.